This T cell receptor (beta chain) came from a study of CD8+ T cells in alopecia areata. Germline V gene data show CDR1 as MNHEY and CDR2 as SMNVEV (reference sequence). Trimming left V 2 bases short and J 7 bases short, with 9 bases between. The CDR3 has 13 amino acids. Isolated RNA was reverse transcribed into cDNA used as the sequencing template. Sequencing was performed with immunoSEQ multiplex PCR; in TCRdb, only in-frame clones are kept and a portion is missing. Counted here are some 150,000 clones, 70% to 90% occurring once; the ten biggest clones make up less than 15%. Study-wide findings and caveats: Among the 100 top clones, expanded CD8+ clones, like scalp clonality, were significantly decreased by tofacitinib. Alopecia totalis/universalis scalp especially showed more expanded CD8+ clones than normal scalp. Many expanded lesional clones stayed in scalp and blood while on tofacitinib.

The count of this clone is one. Its antigen is unknown. Treatment denoted: oral pan-JAK inhibitor, 5-10 mg twice daily. The clonotype was recovered from a human donor with alopecia areata. The sequencing used CD8+ T cells sorted from blood, collected at week 4, from a patient treated with tofacitinib. The chain links TRBV27 to TRBJ2-1; no reliable D call. CDR3 coding DNA: TGTGCCAGCAGTTTAGGGTCTGGAAATGAGCAGTTCTTC. This encodes CASSLGSGNEQFF.